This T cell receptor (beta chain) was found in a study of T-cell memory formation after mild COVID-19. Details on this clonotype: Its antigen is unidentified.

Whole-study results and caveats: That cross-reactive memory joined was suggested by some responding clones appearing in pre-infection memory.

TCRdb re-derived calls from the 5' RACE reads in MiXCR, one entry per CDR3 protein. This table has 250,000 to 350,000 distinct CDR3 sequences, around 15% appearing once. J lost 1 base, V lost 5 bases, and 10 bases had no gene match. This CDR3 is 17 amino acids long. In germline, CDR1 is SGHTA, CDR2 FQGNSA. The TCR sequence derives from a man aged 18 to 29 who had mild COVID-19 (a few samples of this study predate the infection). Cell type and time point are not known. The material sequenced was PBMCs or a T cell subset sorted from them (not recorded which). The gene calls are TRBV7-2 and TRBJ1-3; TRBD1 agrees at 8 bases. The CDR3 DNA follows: TGTGCCAGCAGCCCATACAAGACAGGGGCGTCTGGAAACACCATATATTTT. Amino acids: CASSPYKTGASGNTIYF.